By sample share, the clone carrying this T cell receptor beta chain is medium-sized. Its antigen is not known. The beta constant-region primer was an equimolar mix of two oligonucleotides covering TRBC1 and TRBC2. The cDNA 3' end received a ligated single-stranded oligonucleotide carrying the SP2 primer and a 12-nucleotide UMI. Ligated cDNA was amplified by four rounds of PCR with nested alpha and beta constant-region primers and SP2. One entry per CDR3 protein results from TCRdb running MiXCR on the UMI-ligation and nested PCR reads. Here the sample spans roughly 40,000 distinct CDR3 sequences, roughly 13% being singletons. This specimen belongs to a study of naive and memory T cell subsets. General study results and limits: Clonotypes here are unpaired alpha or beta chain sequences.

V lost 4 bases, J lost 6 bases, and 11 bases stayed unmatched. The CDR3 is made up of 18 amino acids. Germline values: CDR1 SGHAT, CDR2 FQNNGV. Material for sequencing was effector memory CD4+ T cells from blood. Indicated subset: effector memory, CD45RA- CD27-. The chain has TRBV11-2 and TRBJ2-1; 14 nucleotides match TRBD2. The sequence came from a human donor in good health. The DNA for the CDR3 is TGTGCCAGCAGCTCCGTTTCCGGGACTAGCGGGAGCTTCAATGAGCAGTTCTTC. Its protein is CASSSVSGTSGSFNEQFF.